These 5 T cell receptor beta chains share one sample of origin, sequenced in a study of cytotoxic CD8 clonotypes in ibrutinib-treated CLL. Clones were sequenced by immunoSEQ multiplex PCR, and TCRdb holds only the in-frame ones, with some missing. The data show around 310,000 clones, just under 80% seen once. The sequencing here drew on PBMCs, taken before ibrutinib treatment. These receptors were obtained from a human donor with chronic lymphocytic leukemia.

The chain employs TRBV15 and TRBJ2-1, with 10 bases that match TRBD2. This CDR3 region has 20 residues. The germline V gene encodes CDR1 LNHNV and CDR2 YYDKDF (reference sequence). With 1 base clipped from V and 1 base from J, the junction kept 13 bases outside the gene matches. CDR3 coding DNA: TGTGCCACCAGCAGAGCCTCCATGCTAGCGGGAGAGGTTTCCTACAATGAGCAGTTCTTC. Protein product: CATSRASMLAGEVSYNEQFF.

In its sample, this clone was seen a few times. V usage is TRBV10-3 and J usage is TRBJ1-5; TRBD1 matches 9 bases. This CDR3 has 14 amino acids. Germline loops: CDR1 ENHRY, CDR2 SYGVKD. V shed 6 bases, J shed 6 bases, and the junction held 6 bases outside the gene matches. The CDR3 spells CAISRQGVGQPQHF. CDR3 coding DNA: TGTGCCATCAGCCGACAGGGGGTTGGTCAGCCCCAGCATTTT.

The chain combines TRBV23-1 with TRBJ2-7; 8 positions agree with TRBD1. TRBV23-1 is flagged as an ORF with uncertain function. V gave up 3 bases and J gave up 5 bases; unmatched junction bases: 12. CDR3 length: 16 amino acids. Here the CDR3 reads CASSHRGQDRAHEQYF. The CDR3 nucleotides read TGCGCCAGCAGTCATCGGGGACAGGATCGGGCCCACGAGCAGTACTTC.

J is TRBJ1-2 and V is TRBV4-2; D unclear. The CDR3 runs to 15 residues. V lost 0 bases, J lost 5 bases, and 13 bases lay in between. Per germline, CDR1 LGHNA and CDR2 YNFKEQ. In nucleotides, the CDR3 is TGTGCCAGCAGCCAAGATTACGGGCAGGAATATGGCTACACCTTC. As protein: CASSQDYGQEYGYTF.

The gene calls are TRBV10-3 and TRBJ2-7; D gene uncertain. The germline V and J ends were trimmed by 11 bases and 0 bases, with 20 bases remaining between them. The CDR3 spans 15 residues. CDR1 and CDR2 from the germline V gene are ENHRY and SYGVKD. This CDR3 reads CASNPMPGSSYEQYF. The CDR3, as DNA: TGTGCCTCGAACCCCATGCCCGGGTCCTCCTACGAGCAGTACTTC.